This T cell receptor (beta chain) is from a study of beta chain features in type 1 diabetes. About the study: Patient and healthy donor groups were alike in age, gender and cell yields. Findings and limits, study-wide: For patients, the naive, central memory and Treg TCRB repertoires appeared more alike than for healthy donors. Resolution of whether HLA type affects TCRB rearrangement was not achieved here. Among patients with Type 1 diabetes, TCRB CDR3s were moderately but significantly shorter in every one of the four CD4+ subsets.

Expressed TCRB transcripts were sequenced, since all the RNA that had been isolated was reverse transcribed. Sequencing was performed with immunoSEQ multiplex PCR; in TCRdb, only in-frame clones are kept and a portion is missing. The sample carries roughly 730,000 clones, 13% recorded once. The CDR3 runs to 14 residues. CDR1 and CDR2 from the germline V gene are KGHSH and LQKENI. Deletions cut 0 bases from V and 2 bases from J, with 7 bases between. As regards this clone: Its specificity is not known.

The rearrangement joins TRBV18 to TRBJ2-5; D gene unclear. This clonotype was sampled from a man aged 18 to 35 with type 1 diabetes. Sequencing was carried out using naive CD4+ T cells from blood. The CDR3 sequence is CASSPPSRQETQYF. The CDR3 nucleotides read TGTGCCAGCTCACCACCGTCTAGGCAAGAGACCCAGTACTTC.